These 19 T cell receptor beta chains were all obtained from the same sample, sequenced in a study of blood T cell repertoires in COVID-19. The data were produced by immunoSEQ multiplex PCR, yet TCRdb's version contains in-frame clones alone and is incomplete. The profile shows more than 80,000 clones, approximately 86% of them singletons. The sequencing sample was made of peripheral blood. The receptors come from an older man with acute or convalescent COVID-19.

The V call is TRBV10-3, the J call TRBJ2-7; 8 bases line up with TRBD1. V gave up 10 bases and J gave up 6 bases; unmatched junction bases: 8. The CDR3 covers 12 residues. CDR1 ENHRY and CDR2 SYGVKD come from the germline V gene. For the CDR3, the DNA is TGTGCCACCCGGGGAACAGGGGGCGAGCAGTACTTC. It translates to CATRGTGGEQYF.

The rearrangement uses TRBV7-2 and TRBJ1-1; TRBD1 matches at 12 bases. CDR3 length: 14 residues. V lost 5 bases and J lost 5; bases outside the gene matches: 3. Germline V gene data show CDR1 as SGHTA and CDR2 as FQGNSA. The CDR3 reads CASSLGQGATEAFF. Here the CDR3 DNA reads TGTGCCAGCAGCCTGGGACAGGGGGCGACTGAAGCTTTCTTT.

The rearrangement uses TRBV10-3 and TRBJ2-3; TRBD2 is a possible D gene (6 bases). CDR3 length: 15 residues. Germline values: CDR1 ENHRY, CDR2 SYGVKD. V lost 10 bases, J lost 2 bases, and 19 bases lay in between. For the CDR3, the DNA is TGTGCCACCGCGCCGGGACTGGGGTTCACAGATACGCAGTATTTT. It encodes CATAPGLGFTDTQYF.

This chain connects TRBV3-1 (or the pseudogene TRBV3-2) to TRBJ2-1; TRBD2 is a possible D gene (5 bases). In germline, CDR1 is LGHDT, CDR2 YNNKEL (reference sequence). This CDR3 region has 13 residues. Trimming took off 0 bases at V and 9 bases at J, with 9 bases between the two ends. CDR3 in DNA: TGTGCCAGCAGCCAAGACCGCCGGGGTGAGCAGTTCTTC. This translates into CASSQDRRGEQFF.

The chain combines TRBV6-1 with TRBJ1-2; D remains unclear. CDR1 is MNHNS, CDR2 SASEGT, per germline. The V gene lost 3 bases and the J gene lost 4 bases, with 6 bases spanning the gap. There are 12 residues in the CDR3. CDR3 bases: TGTGCCAGCAGTGAGGGCAGCTATGGCTACACCTTC. As protein: CASSEGSYGYTF.

The V and J genes are TRBV7-9 and TRBJ2-3, with TRBD2 matching over 14 bases. With V trimmed by 4 bases and J by 0 bases, 9 bases remained unmatched. Looked up from germline, CDR1 is SEHNR and CDR2 is FQNEAQ (reference sequence). The CDR3 totals 19 residues. CDR3 nucleotide sequence: TGTGCCAGCAGCTCCGGGACTAGCGGGAGACGTCCCAGCACAGATACGCAGTATTTT. Its protein product is CASSSGTSGRRPSTDTQYF.

This clone showed up just a few times. DNA of the CDR3: TGTGCCAGCAGTCCGGGACTAGCGGGGGCCAAAGGGACCGGGGAGCTGTTTTTT. It yields the protein CASSPGLAGAKGTGELFF. This rearrangement joins TRBV9 to TRBJ2-2, with 14 bases matching TRBD2. Germline V CDR1 and CDR2: SGDLS, YYNGEE. This CDR3 contains 18 residues. Losses at the gene ends were 5 bases for V and 5 bases for J; bases not matched to a gene: 11. Supplemented by reference TRBV9 and TRBJ2-2, the full variable domain reads DSGVTQTPKHLITATGQRVTLRCSPRSGDLSVYWYQQSLDQGLQFLIQYYNGEERAKGNILERFSAQQFPDLHSELNLSSLELGDSALYFCASSPGLAGAKGTGELFFGEGSRLTVL.

This sequence joins TRBV28 and TRBJ2-3; TRBD1 matches at 9 bases. V was pared by 5 bases and J by 10 bases, with 4 bases of the junction left unmatched. Germline V gene lookup returns CDR1 MDHEN and CDR2 SYDVKM. The CDR3 is 12 residues long. Here the CDR3 reads CASSRGQGSQYF. The DNA for the CDR3 is TGTGCCAGCAGTCGGGGACAGGGCTCGCAGTATTTT.

The V call is TRBV21-1, the J call TRBJ2-1; the table calls TRBD2, which could not be checked here. TRBV21-1 constitutes a pseudogene. This CDR3 region has 21 residues. CDR3 sequence: CASSKASTSGRAGGAYNEQFF. The CDR3 DNA sequence: TGTGCCAGCAGCAAAGCAAGTACTAGCGGGAGGGCCGGTGGTGCCTACAATGAGCAGTTCTTC.

V is TRBV28 and J is TRBJ2-7; 7 bases are a match to TRBD1. CDR3 size: 17 residues. CDR1 and CDR2 from the germline V gene are MDHEN and SYDVKM. Germline trimming cut 3 bases from V and 2 bases from J; bases unmatched to any gene: 13. The CDR3 is CASSFDTGQVSTYEQYF. In DNA, the CDR3 is TGTGCCAGCAGTTTCGATACCGGACAGGTATCCACCTACGAGCAGTACTTC.

This clone has just a few counts. The gene calls are TRBV5-1 and TRBJ2-3; weak D call: TRBD1 (6 bases). Looked up from germline, CDR1 is SGHRS and CDR2 is YFSETQ. Trimming pared 1 base from V and 1 base from J, leaving 10 bases between. This CDR3 contains 15 residues. The CDR3 protein is CASSLRDTRTDTQYF. The CDR3 nucleotides are TGCGCCAGCAGCTTGCGGGACACCCGCACAGATACGCAGTATTTT.

V and J are TRBV6-2 or TRBV6-3 and TRBJ1-6; 9 bases match TRBD1. The CDR3 covers 13 residues. CDR1 is MNHEY and CDR2 is SVGEGT in the germline V gene. The J segment lost 13 bases and the V segment lost 5 bases, leaving 6 bases of the junction unmatched. CDR3 DNA sequence: TGTGCCAGCAGTACCGGGACAGGGAGGCCCCTCCACTTT. This codes for CASSTGTGRPLHF.

The gene calls are TRBV2 and TRBJ2-7; D is unclear. Germline CDR1 SNHLY, CDR2 FYNNEI. V shed 2 bases and J shed 6 bases, with 5 bases lying between them. The CDR3 contains 11 residues. The CDR3: CASSELSEQYF. DNA for the CDR3: TGTGCCAGCAGTGAACTGTCCGAGCAGTACTTC.

The chain uses TRBV28 and TRBJ1-1, with 12 bases aligning to TRBD1. V lost 7 bases to trimming and J lost 4 bases; unmatched junction nucleotides: 13. From germline, CDR1 is MDHEN and CDR2 SYDVKM. CDR3 length: 17 amino acids. The CDR3 region has the DNA TGTGCCAGCACTCCTGGGACAGGGGGCGGAATAGGCACTGAAGCTTTCTTT. This encodes CASTPGTGGGIGTEAFF. Supplemented by reference TRBV28 and TRBJ1-1, the full variable domain reads DVKVTQSSRYLVKRTGEKVFLECVQDMDHENMFWYRQDPGLGLRLIYFSYDVKMKEKGDIPEGYSVSREKKERFSLILESASTNQTSMYLCASTPGTGGGIGTEAFFGQGTRLTVV.

The CDR3 sequence: CASSVITGAIQETQYF. The CDR3 nucleotides read TGTGCCAGCAGTGTGATTACAGGGGCGATCCAAGAGACCCAGTACTTC. The gene calls are TRBV2 and TRBJ2-5, with 7 nucleotides matching TRBD1. Losses at the gene ends were 4 bases for V and 1 base for J; bases not matched to a gene: 9. Germline CDR1 is SNHLY and CDR2 is FYNNEI. The CDR3 spans 16 residues.

The rearrangement uses TRBV28 and TRBJ1-4; 10 bases are shared with TRBD1. The CDR3 length is 15 residues. From germline, CDR1 is MDHEN and CDR2 SYDVKM. Losses at the gene ends were 5 bases for V and 7 bases for J; bases not matched to a gene: 7. DNA for the CDR3: TGTGCCAGCAGTACCTCCGGGACAGGGGTTGAAAAACTGTTTTTT. It is translated as CASSTSGTGVEKLFF.

V and J are TRBV11-2 and TRBJ1-1, with 8 bases lining up with TRBD1. Germline CDR1 is SGHAT and CDR2 is FQNNGV. V lost 5 bases, J lost 3 bases, and 5 bases stayed unmatched. This CDR3 contains 14 residues. Here the CDR3 DNA reads TGTGCCAGCAGCCCACAGGGGGTGGACACTGAAGCTTTCTTT. It specifies CASSPQGVDTEAFF.

V is TRBV5-6 and J is TRBJ2-7; no firm D call. Germline CDR1 SGHDT, CDR2 YYEEEE. This CDR3 region has 14 residues. Deletions cut 0 bases from V and 3 bases from J, with 10 bases between. CDR3 DNA sequence: TGTGCCAGCAGCTTGGCGGCAGGCCGCTACGAGCAGTACTTC. This codes for CASSLAAGRYEQYF.

CDR3 residues: CAWSVLGGVGETQYF. The CDR3, as DNA: TGTGCCTGGAGTGTATTGGGCGGGGTTGGAGAGACCCAGTACTTC. The chain combines TRBV30 with TRBJ2-5; maybe TRBD2 (6 bases). The germline V gene has CDR1 GTSNPN and CDR2 SVGIG (reference sequence). V shed 0 bases and J shed 4 bases, with 15 bases lying between them. This CDR3 contains 15 residues.